The rows below give T cell receptor beta chains drawn from one sample of a study of Ad26.COV2.S vaccination and SARS-CoV-2 variants. Libraries were prepared by immunoSEQ multiplex PCR; TCRdb keeps only in-frame clonotypes and omits some of them. Of around 450,000 clones listed, roughly 87% were seen once; the top ten hold approximately 2.5%. Sequencing used peripheral blood, obtained in a trial of Ad26.COV2.S vaccine versus placebo. Receptors were obtained from a person between 18 and 59 years old who received the Ad26.COV2.S COVID-19 vaccine or a placebo. CDR3s include the opening cysteine and the closing phenylalanine or tryptophan. The D gene is left open where the match is weak. Size is stated for part of the rows, as once, few or many counts, or as a class when the clone is expanded.

TRBV11-2	-	-	15	TRBJ1-2	CASSSLLGPRYGYTF	TGTGCCAGCAGCTCCCTCTTGGGACCCCGCTATGGCTACACCTTC
TRBV19	TRBD1	-	13	TRBJ1-1	CASSIRDRGTAFF	TGTGCCAGTAGTATCCGGGACAGGGGAACAGCTTTCTTT
TRBV7-2	-	-	16	TRBJ1-1	CASSLRYDSRYTEAFF	TGTGCCAGCAGCTTAAGGTATGACAGCCGGTACACTGAAGCTTTCTTT
TRBV7-2	-	-	15	TRBJ2-2	CASSLAGLATGELFF	TGTGCCAGCAGCTTAGCAGGGTTGGCCACCGGGGAGCTGTTTTTT
TRBV15	-	-	15	TRBJ2-7	CATSRDGGRGYEQYF	TGTGCCACCAGCAGAGACGGGGGGCGGGGTTACGAGCAGTACTTC
TRBV3-1/TRBV3-2	-	-	16	TRBJ1-2	CASSQEGSGVIYGYTF	TGTGCCAGCAGCCAAGAGGGGTCAGGGGTGATCTATGGCTACACCTTC
TRBV10-3	-	-	15	TRBJ1-2	CAISDLREAAGGYTF	TGTGCCATCAGTGACCTCAGGGAGGCCGCGGGGGGCTACACCTTC
TRBV18	-	few	16	TRBJ2-2	CASSPPGRGDTGELFF	TGTGCCAGCTCACCACCGGGCAGGGGTGACACCGGGGAGCTGTTTTTT
TRBV7-8	-	-	19	TRBJ1-3	CASSLVGGIRFGSGNTIYF	TGTGCCAGCAGCTTAGTAGGGGGGATCCGATTTGGATCTGGAAACACCATATATTTT
TRBV18	TRBD1	-	16	TRBJ1-1	CASSLNRQGAGTEAFF	TGTGCCAGCTCACTAAACAGACAGGGGGCGGGAACTGAAGCTTTCTTT
TRBV13	-	-	16	TRBJ2-7	CASSLGGAGQPYEQYF	TGTGCCAGCAGCTTAGGGGGGGCGGGACAGCCCTACGAGCAGTACTTC
TRBV30	-	-	15	TRBJ2-1	CAWSDWAGKVDEQFF	TGTGCCTGGAGTGATTGGGCGGGAAAGGTCGATGAGCAGTTCTTC
TRBV28	-	few	14	TRBJ1-6	CASSEAKGRSPLHF	TGTGCCAGCTCCGAGGCTAAGGGGAGGTCACCCCTCCACTTT
TRBV5-1	-	-	13	TRBJ1-4	CASTLGGGEKLFF	TGCGCCAGCACTCTCGGCGGGGGCGAAAAACTGTTTTTT
TRBV5-1	-	-	14	TRBJ2-3	CASSLLQGTDTQYF	TGCGCCAGCAGCTTGTTACAGGGCACAGATACGCAGTATTTT
TRBV6-1	-	-	13	TRBJ2-7	CASSEVVRYEQYF	TGTGCCAGCAGTGAAGTGGTCAGATACGAGCAGTACTTC
TRBV15	-	-	15	TRBJ1-4	CATSSLGTTNEKLFF	TGTGCCACCAGCAGCCTCGGGACAACTAATGAAAAACTGTTTTTT
TRBV19	TRBD1	-	15	TRBJ1-2	CASRGIRGRDYGYTF	TGTGCCAGTAGGGGAATCAGGGGGCGGGACTATGGCTACACCTTC
TRBV27	TRBD1	-	16	TRBJ2-2	CASSFLGQGLSGELFF	TGTGCCAGCAGTTTTCTGGGACAGGGGTTGTCCGGGGAGCTGTTTTTT
TRBV5-8	TRBD1	-	14	TRBJ1-2	CASSLEDRGYGYTF	TGTGCCAGCAGCTTGGAAGACAGGGGGTATGGCTACACCTTC
TRBV6-5	-	-	15	TRBJ1-4	CASSYGGTPYEKLFF	TGTGCCAGCAGTTACGGGGGGACACCGTATGAAAAACTGTTTTTT
TRBV7-9	-	-	13	TRBJ2-3	CASITNPTDTQYF	TGTGCCAGCATCACCAACCCCACAGATACGCAGTATTTT
TRBV9	TRBD2	-	14	TRBJ2-1	CASKRDYLSHEQFF	TGTGCCAGCAAACGGGACTATCTCAGCCATGAGCAGTTCTTC
TRBV7-2	-	-	15	TRBJ1-5	CASSQTAGFHQPQHF	TGTGCCAGCTCCCAAACCGCCGGGTTTCATCAGCCCCAGCATTTT
TRBV7-9	-	few	12	TRBJ1-2	CASTPKVAGYTF	TGTGCCAGCACCCCTAAGGTTGCCGGCTACACCTTC
TRBV5-4	TRBD1	-	15	TRBJ1-1	CASSLAAGGVTEAFF	TGTGCCAGCAGCTTGGCGGCAGGGGGCGTTACTGAAGCTTTCTTT
TRBV5-1	-	-	16	TRBJ2-2	CASSLVVYRDTGELFF	TGCGCCAGCAGCTTGGTAGTATATCGGGACACCGGGGAGCTGTTTTTT
TRBV28	-	-	15	TRBJ2-6	CASSLLPSGANVLTF	TGTGCCAGCAGTTTACTACCCTCTGGGGCCAACGTCCTGACTTTC
TRBV14	-	-	14	TRBJ2-1	CASSQDLGNNEQFF	TGTGCCAGCAGCCAAGATCTTGGAAACAATGAGCAGTTCTTC
TRBV5-4	-	-	14	TRBJ1-1	CASSLFDRNTEAFF	TGTGCCAGCAGCTTATTTGACAGGAACACTGAAGCTTTCTTT
TRBV21-1	-	-	16	TRBJ1-5	CASSHPGTGSNQPQHF	TGTGCCAGCAGCCACCCCGGGACAGGATCCAATCAGCCCCAGCATTTT
TRBV5-1	TRBD2	-	15	TRBJ2-3	CASTPGGTRTDTQYF	TGCGCCAGCACCCCGGGGGGGACTCGCACAGATACGCAGTATTTT
TRBV5-1	-	-	14	TRBJ1-1	CASSELWENTEAFF	TGCGCCAGCAGCGAGCTATGGGAGAACACTGAAGCTTTCTTT
TRBV30	TRBD1	-	16	TRBJ1-4	CAWRAWDRGKEEKLFF	TGTGCCTGGAGGGCTTGGGACAGGGGGAAGGAGGAAAAACTGTTTTTT
TRBV7-9	-	-	17	TRBJ2-2	CASSFGPQGSNTGELFF	TGTGCCAGCAGTTTCGGACCCCAGGGATCGAACACCGGGGAGCTGTTTTTT